Given below is one T cell receptor (beta chain) in context. V lost 2 bases and J lost 2; bases outside the gene matches: 5. In germline, CDR1 is ENHRY, CDR2 SYGVKD. CDR3 size: 15 residues. A universal primer site was incorporated via template switching, and the cDNA contained unique molecular identifiers. TCRdb recomputed calls from the 5' RACE reads with MiXCR, one row per CDR3 protein. This sample carries approximately 1.8 million distinct CDR3 sequences, under 35% of them seen once, and the ten largest clones take around 0.25%. This specimen belongs to a study of identical twins. Sequenced material: cord blood. The chain recombines TRBV10-3 with TRBJ1-2; 7 bases are a match to TRBD1. The TCR comes from a newborn girl in good health. CDR3 sequence (DNA): TGTGCCATCAGTGAGCCCGTGACAGGGAACTATGGCTACACCTTC. It encodes CAISEPVTGNYGYTF.